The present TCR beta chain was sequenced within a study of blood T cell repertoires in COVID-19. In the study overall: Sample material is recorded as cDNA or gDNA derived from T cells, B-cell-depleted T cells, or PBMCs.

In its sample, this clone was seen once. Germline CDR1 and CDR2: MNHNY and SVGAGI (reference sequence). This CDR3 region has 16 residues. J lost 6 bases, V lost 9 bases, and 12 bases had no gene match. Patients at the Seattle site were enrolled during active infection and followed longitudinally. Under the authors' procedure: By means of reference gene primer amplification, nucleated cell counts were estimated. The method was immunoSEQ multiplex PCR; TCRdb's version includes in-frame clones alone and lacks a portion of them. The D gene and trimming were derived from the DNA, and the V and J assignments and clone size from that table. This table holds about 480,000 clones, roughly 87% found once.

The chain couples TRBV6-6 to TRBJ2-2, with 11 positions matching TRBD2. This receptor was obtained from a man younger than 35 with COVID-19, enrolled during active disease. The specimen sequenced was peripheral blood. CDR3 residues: CARMLRTSGPPGELFF. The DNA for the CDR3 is TGTGCCAGGATGCTACGGACTAGCGGGCCTCCCGGGGAGCTGTTTTTT.